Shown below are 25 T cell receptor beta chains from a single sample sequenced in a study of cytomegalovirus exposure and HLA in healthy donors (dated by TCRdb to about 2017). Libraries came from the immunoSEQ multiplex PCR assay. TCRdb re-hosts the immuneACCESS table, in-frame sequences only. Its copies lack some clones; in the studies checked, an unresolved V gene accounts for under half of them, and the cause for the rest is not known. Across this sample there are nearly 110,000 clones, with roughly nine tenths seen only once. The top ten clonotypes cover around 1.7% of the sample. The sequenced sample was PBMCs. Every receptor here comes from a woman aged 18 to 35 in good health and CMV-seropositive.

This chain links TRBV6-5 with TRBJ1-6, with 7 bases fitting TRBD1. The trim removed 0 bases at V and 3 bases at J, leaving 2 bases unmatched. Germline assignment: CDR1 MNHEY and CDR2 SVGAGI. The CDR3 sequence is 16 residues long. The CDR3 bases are TGTGCCAGCAGTTACTCGGGACAGCTCTATAATTCACCCCTCCACTTT. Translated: CASSYSGQLYNSPLHF.

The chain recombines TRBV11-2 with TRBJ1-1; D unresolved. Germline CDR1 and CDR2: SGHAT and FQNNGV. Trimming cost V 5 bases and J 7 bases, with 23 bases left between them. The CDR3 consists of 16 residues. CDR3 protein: CASSPIVTRAADEAFF. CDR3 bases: TGTGCCAGCAGCCCCATCGTAACGAGGGCTGCGGATGAAGCTTTCTTT.

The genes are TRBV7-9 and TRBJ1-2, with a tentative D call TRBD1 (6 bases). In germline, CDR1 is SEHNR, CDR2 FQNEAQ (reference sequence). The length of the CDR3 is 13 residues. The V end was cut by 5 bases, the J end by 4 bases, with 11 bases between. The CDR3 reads CASSRTGSYGYTF. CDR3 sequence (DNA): TGTGCCAGCAGCCGTACAGGGAGCTATGGCTACACCTTC.

Here the CDR3 reads CASSVLQGREKLFF. The CDR3 DNA follows: TGTGCCAGCAGTGTATTACAGGGGAGAGAAAAACTGTTTTTT. The J gene is TRBJ1-4, the V gene TRBV2; 7 bases agree with TRBD1. CDR1 and CDR2 (germline): SNHLY, FYNNEI. The length of the CDR3 is 14 residues. Trimming at V came to 4 bases and at J to 8 bases, leaving 7 bases not matched to a gene.

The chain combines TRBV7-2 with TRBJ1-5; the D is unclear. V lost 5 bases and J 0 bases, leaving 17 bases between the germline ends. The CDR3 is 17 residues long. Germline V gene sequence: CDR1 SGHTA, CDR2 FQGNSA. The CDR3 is CASSPSRDWYSNQPQHF. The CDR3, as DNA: TGTGCCAGCAGCCCATCCCGCGACTGGTATAGCAATCAGCCCCAGCATTTT.

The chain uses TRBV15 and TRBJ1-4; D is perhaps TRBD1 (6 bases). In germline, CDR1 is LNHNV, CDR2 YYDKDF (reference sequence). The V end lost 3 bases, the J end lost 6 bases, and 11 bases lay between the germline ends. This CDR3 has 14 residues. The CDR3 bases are TGTGCCACCAGCAGGGCAGGGGCCCATGAAAAACTGTTTTTT. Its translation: CATSRAGAHEKLFF.

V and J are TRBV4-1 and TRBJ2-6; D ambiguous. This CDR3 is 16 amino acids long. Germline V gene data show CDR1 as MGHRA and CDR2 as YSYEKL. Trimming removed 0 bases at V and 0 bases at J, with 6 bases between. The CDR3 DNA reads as TGCGCCAGCAGCCAAGATTGGGCCTCTGGGGCCAACGTCCTGACTTTC. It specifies CASSQDWASGANVLTF.

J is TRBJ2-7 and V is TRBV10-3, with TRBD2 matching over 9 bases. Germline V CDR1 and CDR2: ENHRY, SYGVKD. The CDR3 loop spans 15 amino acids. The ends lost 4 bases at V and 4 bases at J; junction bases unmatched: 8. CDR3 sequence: CAISAASGELYEQYF. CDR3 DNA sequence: TGTGCCATCAGTGCGGCTAGCGGGGAATTGTACGAGCAGTACTTC.

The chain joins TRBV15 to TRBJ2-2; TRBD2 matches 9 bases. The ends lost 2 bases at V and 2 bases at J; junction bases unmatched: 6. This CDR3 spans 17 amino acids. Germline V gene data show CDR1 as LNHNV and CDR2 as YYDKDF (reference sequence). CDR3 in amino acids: CATSRSGLAINTGELFF. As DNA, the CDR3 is TGTGCCACCAGCAGATCCGGACTAGCGATTAACACCGGGGAGCTGTTTTTT. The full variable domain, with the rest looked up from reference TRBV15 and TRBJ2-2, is DAMVIQNPRYQVTQFGKPVTLSCSQTLNHNVMYWYQQKSSQAPKLLFHYYDKDFNNEADTPDNFQSRRPNTSFCFLDIRSPGLGDTAMYLCATSRSGLAINTGELFFGEGSRLTVL.

The CDR3 nucleotides read TGTGCCAGCAGCCAATACCTCCTAGCGGGGGGCTCCTACGAGCAGTACTTC. Translated: CASSQYLLAGGSYEQYF. The chain employs TRBV4-2 and TRBJ2-7, with 11 bases lining up with TRBD2. V was pared by 2 bases and J by 0 bases, with 6 bases of the junction left unmatched. The CDR3 extends over 17 amino acids. Germline assignment: CDR1 LGHNA and CDR2 YNFKEQ.

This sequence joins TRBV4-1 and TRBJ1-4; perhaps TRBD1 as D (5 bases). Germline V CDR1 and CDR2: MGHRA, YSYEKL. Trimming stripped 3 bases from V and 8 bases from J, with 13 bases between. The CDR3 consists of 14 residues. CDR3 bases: TGCGCCAGCAGCCAGTGGGGGGGAACGGAAAAACTGTTTTTT. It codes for CASSQWGGTEKLFF.

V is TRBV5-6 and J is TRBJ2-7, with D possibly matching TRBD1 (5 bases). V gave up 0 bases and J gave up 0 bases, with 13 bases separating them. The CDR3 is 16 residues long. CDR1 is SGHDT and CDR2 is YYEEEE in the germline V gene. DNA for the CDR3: TGTGCCAGCAGCTTGGCTCAGGGCCGTCCCTCCTACGAGCAGTACTTC. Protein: CASSLAQGRPSYEQYF.

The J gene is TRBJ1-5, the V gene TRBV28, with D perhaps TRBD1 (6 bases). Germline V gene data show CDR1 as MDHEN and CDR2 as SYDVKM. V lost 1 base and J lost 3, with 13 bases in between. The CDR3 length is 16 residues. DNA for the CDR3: TGTGCCAGCAGTTTATCGGGGGGCGGTATCAATCAGCCCCAGCATTTT. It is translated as CASSLSGGGINQPQHF.

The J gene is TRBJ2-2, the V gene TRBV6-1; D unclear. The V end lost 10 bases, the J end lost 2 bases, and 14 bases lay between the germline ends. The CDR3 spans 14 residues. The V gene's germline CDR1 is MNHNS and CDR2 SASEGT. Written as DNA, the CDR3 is TGTGCCATCACAGCTAACCGAAACACCGGGGAGCTGTTTTTT. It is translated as CAITANRNTGELFF.

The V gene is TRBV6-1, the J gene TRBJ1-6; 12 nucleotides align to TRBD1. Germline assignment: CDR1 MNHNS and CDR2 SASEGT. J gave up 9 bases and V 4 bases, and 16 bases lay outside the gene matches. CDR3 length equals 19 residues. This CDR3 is CASSVPSYAGTGGGSPLHF. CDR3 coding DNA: TGTGCCAGCAGTGTCCCCTCATACGCCGGGACAGGGGGCGGTTCACCCCTCCACTTT.

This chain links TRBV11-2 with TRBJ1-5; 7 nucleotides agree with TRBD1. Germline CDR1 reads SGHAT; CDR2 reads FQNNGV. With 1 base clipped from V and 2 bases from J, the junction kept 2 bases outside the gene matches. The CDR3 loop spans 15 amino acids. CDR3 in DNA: TGTGCCAGCAGCTTAGCCACAGGGGGCAATCAGCCCCAGCATTTT. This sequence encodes CASSLATGGNQPQHF.

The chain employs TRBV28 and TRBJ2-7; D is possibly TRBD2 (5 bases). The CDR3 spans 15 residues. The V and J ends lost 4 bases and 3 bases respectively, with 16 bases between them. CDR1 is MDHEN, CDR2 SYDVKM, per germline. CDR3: CASSSVGEGFYEQYV. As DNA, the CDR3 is TGTGCCAGCAGTTCCGTAGGTGAGGGATTCTACGAGCAGTACGTC.

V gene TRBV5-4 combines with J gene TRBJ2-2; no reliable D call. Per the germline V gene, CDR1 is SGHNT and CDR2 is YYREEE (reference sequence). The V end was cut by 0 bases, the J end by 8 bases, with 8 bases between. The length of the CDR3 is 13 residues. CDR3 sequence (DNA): TGTGCCAGCAGCTTGGTCTTCGGGGGGGAGCTGTTTTTT. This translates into CASSLVFGGELFF.

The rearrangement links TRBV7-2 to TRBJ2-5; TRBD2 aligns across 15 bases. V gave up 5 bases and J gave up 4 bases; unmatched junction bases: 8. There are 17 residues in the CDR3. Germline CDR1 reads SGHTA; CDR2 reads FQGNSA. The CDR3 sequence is CASSPRTSGGAGETQYF. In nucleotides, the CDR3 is TGTGCCAGCAGCCCTCGGACTAGCGGGGGGGCAGGAGAGACCCAGTACTTC.

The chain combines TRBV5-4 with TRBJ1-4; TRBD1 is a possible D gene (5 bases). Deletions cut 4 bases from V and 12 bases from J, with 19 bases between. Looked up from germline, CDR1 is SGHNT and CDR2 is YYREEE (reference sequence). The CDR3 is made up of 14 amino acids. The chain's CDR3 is CASSVGTPEGQLFF. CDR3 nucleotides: TGTGCCAGCAGCGTCGGGACCCCGGAGGGGCAACTGTTTTTT.

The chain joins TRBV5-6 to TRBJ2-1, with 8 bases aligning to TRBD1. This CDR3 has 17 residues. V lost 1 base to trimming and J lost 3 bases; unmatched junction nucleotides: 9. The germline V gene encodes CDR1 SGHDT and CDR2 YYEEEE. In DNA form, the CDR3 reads TGTGCCAGCAGCTTGTCGGACAGGGCCTCCTTCTACAATGAGCAGTTCTTC. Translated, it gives CASSLSDRASFYNEQFF. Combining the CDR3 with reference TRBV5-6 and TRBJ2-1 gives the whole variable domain DAGVTQSPTHLIKTRGQQVTLRCSPKSGHDTVSWYQQALGQGPQFIFQYYEEEERQRGNFPDRFSGHQFPNYSSELNVNALLLGDSALYLCASSLSDRASFYNEQFFGPGTRLTVL.

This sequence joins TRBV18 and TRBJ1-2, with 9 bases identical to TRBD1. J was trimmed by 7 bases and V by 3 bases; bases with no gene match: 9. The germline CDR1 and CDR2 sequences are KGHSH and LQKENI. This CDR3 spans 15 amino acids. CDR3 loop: CASSPAGQGRSGYTF. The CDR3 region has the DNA TGTGCCAGCTCACCCGCCGGACAGGGGAGATCTGGCTACACCTTC.

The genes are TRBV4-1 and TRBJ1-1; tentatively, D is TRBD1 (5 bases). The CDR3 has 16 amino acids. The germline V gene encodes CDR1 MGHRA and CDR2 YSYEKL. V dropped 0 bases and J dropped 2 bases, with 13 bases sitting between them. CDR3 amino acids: CASSQERSQGNTEAFF. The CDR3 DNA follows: TGCGCCAGCAGCCAAGAGAGGTCCCAGGGCAACACTGAAGCTTTCTTT.

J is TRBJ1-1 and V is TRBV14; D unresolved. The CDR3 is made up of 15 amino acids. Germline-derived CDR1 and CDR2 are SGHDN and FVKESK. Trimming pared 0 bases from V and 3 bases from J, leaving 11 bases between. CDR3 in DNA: TGTGCCAGCAGCCAAGATCGGTTTTCGCACACTGAAGCTTTCTTT. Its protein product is CASSQDRFSHTEAFF.

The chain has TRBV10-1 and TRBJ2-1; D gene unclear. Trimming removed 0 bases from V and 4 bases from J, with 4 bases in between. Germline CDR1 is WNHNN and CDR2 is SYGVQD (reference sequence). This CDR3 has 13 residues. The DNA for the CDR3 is TGCGCCAGCAGTGAGTCGCAGTACAATGAGCAGTTCTTC. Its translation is CASSESQYNEQFF.